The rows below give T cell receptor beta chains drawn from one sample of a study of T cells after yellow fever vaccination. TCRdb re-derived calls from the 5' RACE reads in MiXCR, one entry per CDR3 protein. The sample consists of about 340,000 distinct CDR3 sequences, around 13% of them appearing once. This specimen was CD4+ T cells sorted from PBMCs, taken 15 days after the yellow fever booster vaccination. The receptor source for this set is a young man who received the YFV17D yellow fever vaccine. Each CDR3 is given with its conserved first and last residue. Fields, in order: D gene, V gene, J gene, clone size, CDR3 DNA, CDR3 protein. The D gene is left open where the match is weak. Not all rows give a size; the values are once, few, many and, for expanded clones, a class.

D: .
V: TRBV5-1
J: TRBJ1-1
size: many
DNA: TGCGCCAGCAGCTTGCCGGGGAACACTGAAGCTTTCTTT
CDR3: CASSLPGNTEAFF

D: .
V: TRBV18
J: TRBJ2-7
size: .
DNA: TGTGCCAGCTCACCAGCCAACTACGAGCAGTACTTC
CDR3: CASSPANYEQYF

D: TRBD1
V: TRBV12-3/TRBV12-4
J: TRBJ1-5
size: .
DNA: TGTGCCAGCAGTCCCGGAACCGGGACAGGAAAGAATCAGCCCCAGCATTTT
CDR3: CASSPGTGTGKNQPQHF

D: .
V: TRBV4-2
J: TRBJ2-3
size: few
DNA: TGTGCCAGCAGCCAAGATTTGGGGGGGGACACCACAGATACGCAGTATTTT
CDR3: CASSQDLGGDTTDTQYF

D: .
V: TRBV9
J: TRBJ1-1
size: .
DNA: TGTGCCAGCAGCGAGGGAGCGTGGGTGGGAACTGAAGCTTTCTTT
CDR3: CASSEGAWVGTEAFF

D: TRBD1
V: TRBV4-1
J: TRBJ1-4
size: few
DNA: TGCGCCAGCAGCTGGGCAGGGGGTGCGGAAAAACTGTTTTTT
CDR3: CASSWAGGAEKLFF

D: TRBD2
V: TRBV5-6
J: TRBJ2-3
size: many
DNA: TGTGCCAGCAGCTTGGCGGGGGGAGGCGATACGCAGTATTTT
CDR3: CASSLAGGGDTQYF

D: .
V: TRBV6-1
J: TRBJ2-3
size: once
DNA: TGTGCCAGCAGTGAAAGTGGGGTCTCTACCACAGATACGCAGTATTTT
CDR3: CASSESGVSTTDTQYF

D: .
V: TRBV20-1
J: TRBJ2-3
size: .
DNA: TGCAGTGCTAGACCTCACCAGGGAGGGGGCGATGGCACAGATACGCAGTATTTT
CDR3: CSARPHQGGGDGTDTQYF

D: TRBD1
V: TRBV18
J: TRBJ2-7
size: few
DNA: TGTGCCAGCTCACCCCAGGGGGACGAGCAGTACTTC
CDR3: CASSPQGDEQYF

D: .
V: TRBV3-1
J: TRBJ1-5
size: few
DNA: TGTGCCAGCAGCCAATCGTTGCGGGCAATCAAGCCCCAGCATTTT
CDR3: CASSQSLRAIKPQHF

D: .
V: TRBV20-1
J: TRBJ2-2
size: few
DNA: TGCAGTGCTACCACACCAAATACGGCCGGGGAGCTGTTTTTT
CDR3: CSATTPNTAGELFF

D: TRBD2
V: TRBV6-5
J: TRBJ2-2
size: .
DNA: TGTGCCAGCAGCCGCGGGAGCGGGGAGCTGTTTTTT
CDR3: CASSRGSGELFF

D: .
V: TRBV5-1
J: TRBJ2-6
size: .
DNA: TGCGCCAGCAGCGGAAATAACAGGGCTGGGGCCAACGTCCTGACTTTC
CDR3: CASSGNNRAGANVLTF

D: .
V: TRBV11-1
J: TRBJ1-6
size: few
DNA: TGTGCCAGCAGCTCCCGACCCGGGGCCCTCCACTTT
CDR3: CASSSRPGALHF

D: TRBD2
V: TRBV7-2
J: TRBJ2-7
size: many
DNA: TGTGCCAGCAGCTTAGTGGTGACTAGCGGTTACGAGCAGTACTTC
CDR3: CASSLVVTSGYEQYF

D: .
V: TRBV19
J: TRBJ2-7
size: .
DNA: TGTGCCAGTAACGTTAACGGGGGATCCTACGAGCAGTACTTC
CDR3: CASNVNGGSYEQYF

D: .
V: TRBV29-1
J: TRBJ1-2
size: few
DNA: TGCAGCGTTGAAAAAGGGGGTTCGGGCTATGGCTACACCTTC
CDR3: CSVEKGGSGYGYTF

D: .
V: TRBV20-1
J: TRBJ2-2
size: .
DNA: TGCAGTGCTAGAGATACGGTGGGGACCGGGGAGCTGTTTTTT
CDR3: CSARDTVGTGELFF

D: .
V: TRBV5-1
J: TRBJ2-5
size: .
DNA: TGCGCCAGCAGCTCGGAGGCAGGGGGGCAAGAGACCCAGTACTTC
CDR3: CASSSEAGGQETQYF

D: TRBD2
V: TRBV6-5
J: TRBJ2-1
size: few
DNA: TGTGCCAGCAAGCGGGAAAATGAGCAGTTCTTC
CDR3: CASKRENEQFF

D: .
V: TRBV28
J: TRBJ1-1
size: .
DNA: TGTGCCAGCAGTTTATTTTGGACGGATATGAACACTGAAGCTTTCTTT
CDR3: CASSLFWTDMNTEAFF

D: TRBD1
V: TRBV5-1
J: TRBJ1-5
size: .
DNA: TGCGCCAGCAGCCGGGAGGGGGCCCAGCCCCAGCATTTT
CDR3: CASSREGAQPQHF

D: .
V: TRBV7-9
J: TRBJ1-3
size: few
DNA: TGTGCCAGCAGTTTTCTCGGGGAGGGCAGTAACACCATATATTTT
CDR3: CASSFLGEGSNTIYF

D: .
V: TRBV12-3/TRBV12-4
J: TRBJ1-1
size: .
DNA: TGTGCCAGCAGTTTGGAAGAAGGGTACACTGAAGCTTTCTTT
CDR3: CASSLEEGYTEAFF

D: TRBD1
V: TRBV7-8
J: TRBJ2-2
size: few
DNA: TGTGCCAGCAGCCTCCGGGACAGGGGGTTAGCGGGGGAGCTGTTTTTT
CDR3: CASSLRDRGLAGELFF

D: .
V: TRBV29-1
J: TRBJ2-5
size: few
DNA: TGCAGCGTTGAAGGTGCCGGGGGAGAGACCCAGTACTTC
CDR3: CSVEGAGGETQYF

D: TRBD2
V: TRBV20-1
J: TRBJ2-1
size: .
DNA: TGCAGTGCTAGAGGGAGCGGGGGGGCCTACAATGAGCAGTTCTTC
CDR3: CSARGSGGAYNEQFF

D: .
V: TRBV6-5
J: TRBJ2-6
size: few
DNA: TGTGCCAGCAGTCCGATGTCTGGGGCCAACGTCCTGACTTTC
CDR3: CASSPMSGANVLTF

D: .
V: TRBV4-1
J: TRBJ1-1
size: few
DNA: TGCGCCAGCAGCCATCAGGTGTTCGGAGGAGGCACTGAAGCTTTCTTT
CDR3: CASSHQVFGGGTEAFF

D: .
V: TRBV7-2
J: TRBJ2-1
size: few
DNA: TGTGCCAGCAGCTTAGACCGGGACGCCCATGAGCAGTTCTTC
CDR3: CASSLDRDAHEQFF

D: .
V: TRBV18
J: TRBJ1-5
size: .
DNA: TGTGCCAGCAGCCGAGGGGAAAATCAGCCCCAGCATTTT
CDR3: CASSRGENQPQHF

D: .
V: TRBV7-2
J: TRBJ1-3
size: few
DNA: TGTGCCAGCAGCCGCAGGACCGCTGGAAACACCATATATTTT
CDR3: CASSRRTAGNTIYF

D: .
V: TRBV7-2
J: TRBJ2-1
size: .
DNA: TGTGCCAGCAGCGGGGGCACCTACAATGAGCAGTTCTTC
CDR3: CASSGGTYNEQFF

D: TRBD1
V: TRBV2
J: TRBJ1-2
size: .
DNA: TGTGCCAGCAGGCGGACAGGAGTACGCCAAGACTATGGCTACACCTTC
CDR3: CASRRTGVRQDYGYTF

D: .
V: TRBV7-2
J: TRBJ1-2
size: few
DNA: TGTGCCAGCAGCTTAGCCGGTAGTAACTATGGCTACACCTTC
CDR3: CASSLAGSNYGYTF

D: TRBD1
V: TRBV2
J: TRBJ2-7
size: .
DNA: TGTGCCAGCAGTGCAGACAGGGGGCGTCACGAGCAGTACTTC
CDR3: CASSADRGRHEQYF

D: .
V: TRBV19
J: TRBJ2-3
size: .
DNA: TGTGCCAGTAGTATTCGAGCGACGACAGTCCGGTATTTAGATACGCAGTATTTT
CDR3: CASSIRATTVRYLDTQYF

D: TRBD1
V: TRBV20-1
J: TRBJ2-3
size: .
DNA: TGCAGTGCGGGTCCCCAGGGGGCTATGACAGATACGCAGTATTTT
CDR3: CSAGPQGAMTDTQYF

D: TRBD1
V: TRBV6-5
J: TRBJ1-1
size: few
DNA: TGTGCCAGCAGTCGGCGACAGGGAAACTCTGAAGCTTTCTTT
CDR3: CASSRRQGNSEAFF

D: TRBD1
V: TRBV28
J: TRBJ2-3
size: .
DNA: TGTGCCAGCAGATCGACAGGGGGCGGCGATACGCAGTATTTT
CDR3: CASRSTGGGDTQYF

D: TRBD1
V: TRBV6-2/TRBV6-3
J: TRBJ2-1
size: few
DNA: TGTGCCAGCAGCAGGGCCGGGACAGCCTACAATGAGCAGTTCTTC
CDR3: CASSRAGTAYNEQFF